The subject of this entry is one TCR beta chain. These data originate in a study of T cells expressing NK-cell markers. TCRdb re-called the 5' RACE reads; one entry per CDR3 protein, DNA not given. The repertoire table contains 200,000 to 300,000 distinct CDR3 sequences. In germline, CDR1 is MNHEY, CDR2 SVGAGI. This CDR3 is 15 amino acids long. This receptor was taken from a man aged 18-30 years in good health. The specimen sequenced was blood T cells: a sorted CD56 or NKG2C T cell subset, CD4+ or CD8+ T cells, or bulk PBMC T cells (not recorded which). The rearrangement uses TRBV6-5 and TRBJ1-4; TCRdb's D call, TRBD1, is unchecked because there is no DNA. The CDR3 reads CASSYGRTGDEKLFF.